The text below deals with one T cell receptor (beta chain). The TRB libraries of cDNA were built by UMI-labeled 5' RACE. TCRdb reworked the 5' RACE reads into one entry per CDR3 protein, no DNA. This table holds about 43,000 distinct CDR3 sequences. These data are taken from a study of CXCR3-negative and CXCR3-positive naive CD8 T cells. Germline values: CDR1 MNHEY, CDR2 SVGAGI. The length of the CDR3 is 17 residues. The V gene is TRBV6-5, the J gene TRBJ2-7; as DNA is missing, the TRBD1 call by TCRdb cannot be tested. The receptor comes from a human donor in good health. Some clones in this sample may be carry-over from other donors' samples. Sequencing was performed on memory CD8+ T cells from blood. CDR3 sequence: CASSISRGDRGIYEQYF.